The 32 T cell receptor beta chains in this list originate from one sample, sequenced in a study of blood T cell repertoires in COVID-19. The protocol was immunoSEQ multiplex PCR, while the TCRdb copy is restricted to in-frame clones and leaves out a portion. The repertoire holds around 5,500 clones, with 80% to 90% as singletons. The sequenced material came from peripheral blood. The receptors were sampled from a human donor in a cohort sampled during active COVID-19.

V usage is TRBV9 and J usage is TRBJ2-7; TRBD1 matches at 9 bases. This CDR3 has 15 residues. Trimming removed 2 bases from V and 6 bases from J; junction bases left unmatched: 9. CDR1 and CDR2 (germline): SGDLS, YYNGEE. The CDR3 spells CASSVGRTGVGEQYF. CDR3 bases: TGTGCCAGCAGCGTCGGGAGGACAGGGGTTGGCGAGCAGTACTTC.

This clone was recorded once. The chain employs TRBV18 and TRBJ1-3; possibly TRBD1 for D (5 bases). The CDR3 totals 14 residues. Germline V gives CDR1 KGHSH, CDR2 LQKENI. V lost 2 bases, J lost 8 bases, and 13 bases lay in between. In DNA, the CDR3 is TGTGCCAGCTCACCAAATTCAAGGGGCGACACCATATATTTT. Its protein product is CASSPNSRGDTIYF.

The V and J genes are TRBV2 and TRBJ2-3; D perhaps matches TRBD1 (5 bases). Trimming took off 5 bases at V and 4 bases at J, with 13 bases between the two ends. Germline CDR1 reads SNHLY; CDR2 reads FYNNEI. The CDR3 is 14 amino acids. Here the CDR3 DNA reads TGTGCCAGCAGTCAGGGCCCCCTCGCAGATACGCAGTATTTT. Encoded protein: CASSQGPLADTQYF.

The chain recombines TRBV4-2 with TRBJ2-4; TRBD2 is a possible D gene (7 bases). The CDR3 is 16 amino acids. V lost 0 bases, J lost 5 bases, and 14 bases lay in between. The germline V gene encodes CDR1 LGHNA and CDR2 YNFKEQ. CDR3 region: CASSQEDRGAENIQYF. CDR3 nucleotides: TGTGCCAGCAGCCAAGAGGATCGGGGGGCAGAAAACATTCAGTACTTC.

In this sample, this clone turned up a few times. The chain has TRBV10-3 and TRBJ1-1, with 7 bases matching TRBD1. Germline V gene lookup returns CDR1 ENHRY and CDR2 SYGVKD. This CDR3 spans 15 amino acids. The V gene end was trimmed by 0 bases and the J gene end by 1 base; junction bases not matched to a gene: 2. The CDR3 coding sequence is TGTGCCATCAGTGAGTCCGGGACAGCGAACACTGAAGCTTTCTTT. It translates to CAISESGTANTEAFF.

The chain is built from TRBV2 and TRBJ2-7; 10 positions match TRBD1. The CDR3 contains 14 residues. Germline CDR1 SNHLY, CDR2 FYNNEI. After removal of 8 bases from V and 6 bases from J, the junction contained 10 bases not matched to a gene. CDR3 protein: CASQAGTGEREQYF. CDR3 coding DNA: TGTGCCAGCCAAGCCGGGACAGGGGAGCGCGAGCAGTACTTC. Looking up the rest from reference TRBV2 and TRBJ2-7 gives the full variable domain: EPEVTQTPSHQVTQMGQEVILRCVPISNHLYFYWYRQILGQKVEFLVSFYNNEISEKSEIFDDQFSVERPDGSNFTLKIRSTKLEDSAMYFCASQAGTGEREQYFGPGTRLTVT.

The chain joins TRBV4-1 to TRBJ1-5, with D unresolved. CDR1 and CDR2 (germline): MGHRA, YSYEKL. V was clipped by 4 bases and J by 3 bases, with 13 bases between them. This CDR3 is built from 15 residues. The CDR3 nucleotides read TGCGCCAGCAGCCCCCTAAACGGGGACAATCAGCCCCAGCATTTT. Protein product: CASSPLNGDNQPQHF.

DNA for the CDR3: TGTGCCAGCAGCTTGGGGGGACAGGGGATAGATACGCAGTATTTT. This encodes CASSLGGQGIDTQYF. The rearrangement uses TRBV5-6 and TRBJ2-3; 10 positions agree with TRBD1. V was pared by 0 bases and J by 5 bases, with 3 bases of the junction left unmatched. The CDR3 has 15 residues. The germline V gene has CDR1 SGHDT and CDR2 YYEEEE.

The chain carries TRBV9 and TRBJ2-7; 11 bases are shared with TRBD1. The germline CDR1 and CDR2 sequences are SGDLS and YYNGEE. Trimming cost V 4 bases and J 7 bases; bases outside gene matches: 7. The CDR3 spans 14 residues. CDR3 residues: CASSQGQGADEQYF. CDR3 DNA: TGTGCCAGCAGCCAAGGACAGGGGGCGGATGAGCAGTACTTC.

This clone came up a few times. This chain links TRBV5-4 with TRBJ1-2; TRBD1 aligns across 8 bases. J was trimmed by 7 bases and V by 0 bases; bases with no gene match: 8. The CDR3 consists of 15 residues. Germline V gene data show CDR1 as SGHNT and CDR2 as YYREEE (reference sequence). The CDR3 protein is CASSLDRQGARGYTF. DNA for the CDR3: TGTGCCAGCAGCTTGGATCGGCAGGGGGCTCGTGGCTACACCTTC.

The CDR3 DNA sequence: TGTGCCAGCAGCTTAGGTACAGGGGATTCACCCCTCCACTTT. Amino acids: CASSLGTGDSPLHF. The V and J genes are TRBV7-9 and TRBJ1-6; 7 bases fit TRBD1. This CDR3 spans 14 amino acids. The V and J ends lost 1 base and 8 bases, in that order; junction bases with no gene match: 2. In germline, CDR1 is SEHNR, CDR2 FQNEAQ (reference sequence).

This clone was recorded once. The chain recombines TRBV5-1 with TRBJ1-1, with D possibly TRBD1 on 5 matching bases. Germline V CDR1 and CDR2: SGHRS, YFSETQ. This CDR3 is 15 amino acids long. The V end lost 0 bases, the J end lost 3 bases, and 12 bases lay between the germline ends. The CDR3 region is CASSLEARADTEAFF. CDR3 DNA sequence: TGCGCCAGCAGCTTGGAGGCCAGGGCGGACACTGAAGCTTTCTTT.

The CDR3 DNA follows: TGTGCCAGCAGCTCGGGACAGCCGAACACTGAAGCTTTCTTT. It is translated as CASSSGQPNTEAFF. The rearrangement links TRBV11-3 to TRBJ1-1; 7 nucleotides line up with TRBD1. CDR3 length: 14 amino acids. V lost 4 bases, J lost 1 base, and 3 bases stayed unmatched. CDR1 is SGHNT, CDR2 YENEEA, per germline.

This clone has only a few counts. V is TRBV5-1 and J is TRBJ2-7; 8 bases are a match to TRBD2. The germline V gene has CDR1 SGHRS and CDR2 YFSETQ. CDR3 length: 15 residues. Germline trimming cut 2 bases from V and 1 base from J; bases unmatched to any gene: 5. The CDR3 reads CASSFSGGPSYEQYF. CDR3 DNA sequence: TGCGCCAGCAGCTTTTCGGGGGGGCCGTCCTACGAGCAGTACTTC.

V is TRBV6-5 and J is TRBJ1-3; 8 positions match TRBD1. The CDR3 consists of 15 residues. Trimming at V came to 5 bases and at J to 0 bases, leaving 3 bases not matched to a gene. The V gene's germline CDR1 is MNHEY and CDR2 SVGAGI. This CDR3 is CASSRQGYSGNTIYF. The CDR3 coding sequence is TGTGCCAGCAGTCGACAGGGGTACTCTGGAAACACCATATATTTT.

This clone was detected only once. The V gene is TRBV7-6, the J gene TRBJ2-3, with TRBD2 as a possible D gene (6 bases). Germline V lookup: CDR1 SGHVS, CDR2 FNYEAQ. V lost 6 bases to trimming and J lost 4 bases, with 11 bases between them. The CDR3 has 13 amino acids. The CDR3 nucleotides are TGTGCCAGCAGACCTGGACTATCAGATACGCAGTATTTT. It is translated as CASRPGLSDTQYF.

This clone occurred a few times. V gene TRBV6-4 combines with J gene TRBJ2-1; 11 bases fit TRBD2. The ends lost 5 bases at V and 5 bases at J; junction bases unmatched: 11. CDR3 length equals 17 residues. Germline assignment: CDR1 MRHNA and CDR2 SNTAGT. CDR3: CASSSIGTSGTDNEQFF. CDR3 DNA: TGTGCCAGCAGTAGTATTGGGACTAGCGGTACGGACAATGAGCAGTTCTTC.

The chain is built from TRBV7-9 and TRBJ2-3, with TRBD1 matching over 7 bases. Germline CDR1 SEHNR, CDR2 FQNEAQ (reference sequence). The CDR3 runs 14 residues. Trimming removed 5 bases from V and 6 bases from J; junction bases left unmatched: 8. The DNA for the CDR3 is TGTGCCAGCAGCGTGGCAGGGACAGCGGATACGCAGTATTTT. Amino acid sequence: CASSVAGTADTQYF.

The rearrangement links TRBV20-1 to TRBJ1-1; D unresolved. Between the trimmed V and J ends, which lost 3 bases and 7 bases, there was a span of 9 bases. This CDR3 is 11 amino acids long. Germline CDR1 reads DFQATT; CDR2 reads SNEGSKA (reference sequence). CDR3 in DNA: TGCAGTGCTAGGTTAAGCTTTGAAGCTTTCTTT. It translates to CSARLSFEAFF.

V usage is TRBV25-1 and J usage is TRBJ2-7, with 8 bases aligning to TRBD1. The V segment lost 3 bases and the J segment 3 bases; nucleotides outside the gene matches: 4. The CDR3 has 14 residues. Germline CDR1 and CDR2: MGHDK and SYGVNS. The chain's CDR3 is CASSDGTGLYEQYF. For the CDR3, the DNA is TGTGCCAGCAGTGACGGGACAGGTCTCTACGAGCAGTACTTC.

J is TRBJ2-2 and V is TRBV25-1, with 7 bases aligning to TRBD1. CDR3 size: 14 residues. Germline-derived CDR1 and CDR2 are MGHDK and SYGVNS. V shed 3 bases, J shed 7 bases, and the junction held 5 bases outside the gene matches. CDR3 residues: CASSDSDRVGELFF. Written as DNA, the CDR3 is TGTGCCAGCAGTGATTCTGACAGGGTCGGGGAGCTGTTTTTT.

The chain uses TRBV6-5 and TRBJ1-2; 7 positions agree with TRBD1. Germline V gene sequence: CDR1 MNHEY, CDR2 SVGAGI. The CDR3 covers 14 residues. Losses at the gene ends were 5 bases for V and 7 bases for J; bases not matched to a gene: 10. The CDR3 DNA follows: TGTGCCAGCAGTCCCCCCGGACAGGTTGGTGGCTACACCTTC. Protein sequence: CASSPPGQVGGYTF.

The chain employs TRBV2 and TRBJ2-1; D remains ambiguous. The CDR3 extends over 15 amino acids. Germline V gives CDR1 SNHLY, CDR2 FYNNEI. V gave up 0 bases and J gave up 5 bases, with 11 bases separating them. The CDR3 DNA reads as TGTGCCAGCAGTGAAGCGCTATCGGCGGACAATGAGCAGTTCTTC. Protein product: CASSEALSADNEQFF.

V and J are TRBV7-9 and TRBJ2-3; the match to TRBD1 covers 7 bases. The CDR3 covers 15 residues. V was clipped by 7 bases and J by 2 bases; unmatched bases: 9. Per the germline V gene, CDR1 is SEHNR and CDR2 is FQNEAQ (reference sequence). CDR3 protein: CASTPRDSYTDTQYF. The CDR3 DNA follows: TGTGCCAGCACCCCCCGGGACAGCTACACAGATACGCAGTATTTT.

The chain uses TRBV5-6 and TRBJ2-7; D possibly corresponds to TRBD1 (5 bases). Trimming left V 0 bases short and J 4 bases short, with 8 bases between. This CDR3 is 13 amino acids long. Germline loops: CDR1 SGHDT, CDR2 YYEEEE. CDR3 residues: CASSLAGSYEQYF. CDR3 nucleotides: TGTGCCAGCAGCTTGGCAGGGTCGTACGAGCAGTACTTC.

The chain has TRBV7-8 and TRBJ1-1; the D gene is possibly TRBD1 (6 bases). The CDR3 spans 15 residues. V lost 3 bases and J 0 bases, leaving 11 bases between the germline ends. CDR1 is SGHVS and CDR2 is FQNEAQ in the germline V gene. CDR3 DNA: TGTGCCAGCAGCTTGGCCGGGACAATGAACACTGAAGCTTTCTTT. It specifies CASSLAGTMNTEAFF.

The chain links TRBV5-5 to TRBJ1-6, with D possibly matching TRBD1 (6 bases). Germline CDR1 is SGHKS and CDR2 is YYEKEE (reference sequence). V lost 4 bases to trimming and J lost 6 bases, with 11 bases between them. This CDR3 has 14 residues. The chain's CDR3 is CASSIGQSNSPLHF. CDR3 DNA sequence: TGTGCCAGCAGCATAGGACAGAGTAATTCACCCCTCCACTTT.

The rearrangement uses TRBV5-1 and TRBJ1-3; the match to TRBD1 covers 7 bases. The CDR3 totals 17 residues. Germline V CDR1 and CDR2: SGHRS, YFSETQ. The J segment lost 3 bases and the V segment lost 3 bases, leaving 12 bases of the junction unmatched. The CDR3 bases are TGCGCCAGCAGCTCAAACCCAGGGGGTGGAAGTGGAAACACCATATATTTT. This encodes CASSSNPGGGSGNTIYF.

This clone came up once. This chain joins TRBV5-4 and TRBJ2-2; possibly TRBD2 for D (6 bases). Germline V gives CDR1 SGHNT, CDR2 YYREEE (reference sequence). The CDR3 extends over 17 amino acids. Trimming took off 2 bases at V and 5 bases at J, with 19 bases between the two ends. The CDR3 reads CASSFGLGGKGTGELFF. The CDR3, as DNA: TGTGCCAGCAGCTTCGGTCTGGGAGGAAAAGGGACCGGGGAGCTGTTTTTT.

With regard to this clone: A read error may account for a junction end that differs from germline. V usage is TRBV7-7 and J usage is TRBJ2-1, with D maybe TRBD2 (6 bases). This CDR3 spans 15 amino acids. Germline V CDR1 and CDR2: SSHAT, FNYEAQ (reference sequence). As DNA, the CDR3 is TGTGCTAGCAGCCTCGGGACTTCCCCCTCCAATGAGCAGTTCTTC. As protein: CASSLGTSPSNEQFF.

The V call is TRBV24-1, the J call TRBJ2-1; the D gene is possibly TRBD2 (5 bases). Germline CDR1 KGHDR, CDR2 SFDVKD. The CDR3 is made up of 15 amino acids. V was clipped by 3 bases and J by 7 bases, with 15 bases between them. CDR3 residues: CATSDPRTGGNEQFF. In DNA, the CDR3 is TGTGCCACCAGTGATCCAAGGACGGGCGGGAATGAGCAGTTCTTC.

The CDR3 DNA follows: TGCAGCCCCTTGACTCCAACCTACGAGCAGTACTTC. Translation gives CSPLTPTYEQYF. The chain has TRBV29-1 and TRBJ2-7; D gene unclear. The CDR3 sequence is 12 residues long. Germline CDR1 reads SQVTM; CDR2 reads ANQGSEA. Trimming removed 8 bases from V and 2 bases from J, with 13 bases in between.